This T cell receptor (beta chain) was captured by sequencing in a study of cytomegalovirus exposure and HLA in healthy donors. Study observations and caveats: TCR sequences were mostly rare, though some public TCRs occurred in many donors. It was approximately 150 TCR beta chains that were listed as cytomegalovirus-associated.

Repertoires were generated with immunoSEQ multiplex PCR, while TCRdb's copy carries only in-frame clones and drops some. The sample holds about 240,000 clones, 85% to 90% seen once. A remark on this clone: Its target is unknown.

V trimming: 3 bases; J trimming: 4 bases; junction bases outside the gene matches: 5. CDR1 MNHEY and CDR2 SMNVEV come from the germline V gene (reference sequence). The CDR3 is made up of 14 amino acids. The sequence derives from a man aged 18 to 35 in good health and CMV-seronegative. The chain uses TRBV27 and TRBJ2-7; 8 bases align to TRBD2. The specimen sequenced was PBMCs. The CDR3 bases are TGTGCCAGCAGTTTTCGGGAGGGCCGGTACGAGCAGTACTTC. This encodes CASSFREGRYEQYF.